This T cell receptor beta chain was profiled in a study of OX40 agonist ivuxolimab in advanced cancers. The table came from immunoSEQ multiplex PCR; TCRdb's copy has only in-frame clones and leaves some out. This sample yields approximately 76,000 clones, of which 80% to 95% are seen a single time; 8.5% to 10% belongs to the top ten. V dropped 6 bases and J dropped 7; count of bases not matched to a gene: 3. Germline V gives CDR1 MNHNY, CDR2 SVGAGI (reference sequence). The CDR3 contains 14 residues. On this clone itself: What it recognizes is unknown.

Regarding the study as a whole: Clonal expansion was seen in CD4+ and CD8+ blood T cells by week 6 at 0.1 to 3.0 mg/kg.

This clonotype was sampled from an adult with an advanced solid tumor such as melanoma, head and neck, liver or kidney cancer. The chain couples TRBV6-6 to TRBJ1-6; 10 bases are shared with TRBD1. Sequencing used CD4+ or CD8+ T cells sorted from blood, obtained in a trial of the OX40 agonist ivuxolimab. CDR3 in DNA: TGTGCCAGCAGGGACAGGGGGGCAAATTCACCCCTCCACTTT. Protein: CASRDRGANSPLHF.